This T cell receptor (beta chain) was found in a study of T cell responses to AZD1222 COVID-19 vaccine. General study results and limits: Spike-specific TCR breadth rose after two AZD1222 doses, and depth rose as well. Clonal diversity may have been underestimated, and the donors were mostly white British, with more females than males. Baseline seropositivity occurred in only a handful of AZD1222 recipients.

Comment on this clone: Its antigen is undetermined.

The ends were cut back, 1 base at V and 0 bases at J, with 8 bases in the middle. The CDR3 spans 16 residues. Germline V CDR1 and CDR2: KGHDR, SFDVKD. Sequencing was performed with immunoSEQ multiplex PCR; in TCRdb, only in-frame clones are kept and a portion is missing. Among under 150,000 clones listed, about 89% were seen once. The chain carries TRBV24-1 and TRBJ2-2; D is unclear. The sample in question was peripheral blood, obtained on day 0 of MenACWY control vaccination. This clonotype was sampled from an adult in good health. DNA for the CDR3: TGTGCCACCAGTGATTTCGAATCCTCGAACACCGGGGAGCTGTTTTTT. Translated, it gives CATSDFESSNTGELFF.